Below, 10 T cell receptor beta chains from the same sample are listed, as sequenced in a study of T cell responses to AZD1222 COVID-19 vaccine. Profiled with immunoSEQ multiplex PCR; TCRdb holds only in-frame clones, not every one. Here the sample spans under 150,000 clones, around 90% being singletons. This sample comprised peripheral blood, obtained on day 0 of AZD1222 vaccination. The receptors shown here come from an adult in good health.

The rearrangement uses TRBV5-6 and TRBJ2-6; no firm D call. The CDR3 runs 16 residues. Trimming took 4 bases from V and 3 from J, leaving 14 bases between them. Germline CDR1 is SGHDT and CDR2 is YYEEEE. CDR3 loop: CASSLIGRDGANVLTF. DNA of the CDR3: TGTGCCAGCAGCCTAATTGGTCGTGATGGGGCCAACGTCCTGACTTTC.

The V and J genes are TRBV6-5 and TRBJ1-4; D perhaps matches TRBD1 (6 bases). V lost 6 bases and J lost 5, with 16 bases in between. Germline V CDR1 and CDR2: MNHEY, SVGAGI. The CDR3 is 15 residues long. The chain's CDR3 is CASRPRDKENEKLFF. DNA for the CDR3: TGTGCCAGCAGACCACGGGACAAGGAGAATGAAAAACTGTTTTTT.

The chain couples TRBV6-5 to TRBJ1-2; 7 bases are shared with TRBD1. The CDR3 sequence is 13 residues long. V was pared by 6 bases and J by 8 bases, with 9 bases of the junction left unmatched. Germline V gene data show CDR1 as MNHEY and CDR2 as SVGAGI. For the CDR3, the DNA is TGTGCCAGCAGCTTGGACAGGACGGAAGGCTACACCTTC. It encodes CASSLDRTEGYTF.

This sequence joins TRBV15 and TRBJ1-1; TRBD1 is a possible D gene (5 bases). The CDR3 consists of 16 residues. CDR1 and CDR2 from the germline V gene are LNHNV and YYDKDF (reference sequence). Trimming left V 1 base short and J 6 bases short, with 18 bases between. The CDR3, as DNA: TGTGCCACCAGCAGAGGAGGGGAAGTTGGTTACTCTGAAGCTTTCTTT. Translation: CATSRGGEVGYSEAFF.

This chain links TRBV5-1 with TRBJ2-1, with D possibly being TRBD1 (6 bases). CDR1 and CDR2 from the germline V gene are SGHRS and YFSETQ. This CDR3 spans 17 amino acids. V gave up 0 bases and J gave up 5 bases, with 18 bases separating them. The CDR3 here is CASSLEPPPTGNNEQFF. Written as DNA, the CDR3 is TGCGCCAGCAGCTTGGAACCCCCACCGACAGGTAACAATGAGCAGTTCTTC. Full variable domain (remainder filled in from reference TRBV5-1 and TRBJ2-1): KAGVTQTPRYLIKTRGQQVTLSCSPISGHRSVSWYQQTPGQGLQFLFEYFSETQRNKGNFPGRFSGRQFSNSRSEMNVSTLELGDSALYLCASSLEPPPTGNNEQFFGPGTRLTVL.

V and J are TRBV5-1 and TRBJ2-7; D unclear. The V end was cut by 2 bases, the J end by 4 bases, with 13 bases between. CDR1 and CDR2 from the germline V gene are SGHRS and YFSETQ. The CDR3 is made up of 14 amino acids. The CDR3 sequence is CASSLMSILYEQYF. CDR3 nucleotide sequence: TGCGCCAGCAGCTTAATGTCCATCCTTTACGAGCAGTACTTC.

The CDR3 loop is CASSQAQGEKLFF. As DNA, the CDR3 is TGTGCCAGCAGCCAAGCCCAGGGCGAAAAACTGTTTTTT. The chain has TRBV3-1 (or the pseudogene TRBV3-2) and TRBJ1-4, with D possibly matching TRBD1 (5 bases). The CDR3 extends over 13 amino acids. Per the germline V gene, CDR1 is LGHDT and CDR2 is YNNKEL (reference sequence). V was trimmed by 1 base and J by 8 bases, leaving 8 bases between them.

This clone has just one count. The chain employs TRBV5-4 and TRBJ2-1; TRBD2 matches at 14 bases. The CDR3 contains 15 residues. CDR1 SGHNT and CDR2 YYREEE come from the germline V gene (reference sequence). V lost 4 bases to trimming and J lost 8 bases; unmatched junction nucleotides: 5. The CDR3 sequence: CASSPEGLAGDEQFF. CDR3 DNA: TGTGCCAGCAGCCCGGAGGGACTAGCGGGGGATGAGCAGTTCTTC. The whole variable domain, remainder taken from reference TRBV5-4 and TRBJ2-1, is ETGVTQSPTHLIKTRGQQVTLRCSSQSGHNTVSWYQQALGQGPQFIFQYYREEENGRGNFPPRFSGLQFPNYSSELNVNALELDDSALYLCASSPEGLAGDEQFFGPGTRLTVL.

The rearrangement joins TRBV5-1 to TRBJ2-5; 7 nucleotides align to TRBD1. CDR3 size: 15 residues. V was clipped by 1 base and J by 2 bases; unmatched bases: 5. Germline V lookup: CDR1 SGHRS, CDR2 YFSETQ. CDR3 amino acids: CASSLTPGQQETQYF. The CDR3 region has the DNA TGCGCCAGCAGCTTGACTCCGGGACAGCAAGAGACCCAGTACTTC.

This chain uses TRBV19 with TRBJ1-3, with 8 positions matching TRBD1. CDR1 and CDR2 from the germline V gene are LNHDA and SQIVND (reference sequence). J was trimmed by 0 bases and V by 6 bases; bases with no gene match: 10. The CDR3 has 17 amino acids. CDR3 nucleotide sequence: TGTGCCAGTAGCACATTTCAGGGGGCCAACTCTGGAAACACCATATATTTT. Translating gives CASSTFQGANSGNTIYF. The entire variable domain, with the rest obtained from reference TRBV19 and TRBJ1-3, is as follows: DGGITQSPKYLFRKEGQNVTLSCEQNLNHDAMYWYRQDPGQGLRLIYYSQIVNDFQKGDIAEGYSVSREKKESFPLTVTSAQKNPTAFYLCASSTFQGANSGNTIYFGEGSWLTVV.